This T cell receptor beta chain was found in a study of cytomegalovirus exposure and HLA in healthy donors. Study results and caveats: Presence/absence comparisons presumed near-even sequencing depth among donors.

Germline V CDR1 and CDR2: MGHRA, YSYEKL. The CDR3 loop spans 14 amino acids. V was clipped by 4 bases and J by 5 bases, with 14 bases between them. Concerning this clone itself: Its antigen is still unknown.

The primer mix had 60 Vbeta and 13 Jbeta primers. Sequencing used immunoSEQ multiplex PCR; TCRdb keeps in-frame clones, though not all of them. In the table there are approximately 140,000 clones, around 75% of which are singletons. The sequenced sample was PBMCs. This chain joins TRBV4-1 and TRBJ1-1, with a possible D match to TRBD1 (6 bases). This receptor was obtained from a human donor in good health. The CDR3 coding sequence is TGCGCCAGCAGCCCCGGACAGATGAGGACTGAAGCTTTCTTT. Translating gives CASSPGQMRTEAFF.